The T cell receptor beta chain under discussion was sequenced for a study of blood T cell repertoires in COVID-19. V lost 1 base, J lost 1 base, and 9 bases stayed unmatched. This CDR3 has 18 residues. Germline CDR1 and CDR2: SGHVS and FNYEAQ. Sequenced by immunoSEQ multiplex PCR; TCRdb stores in-frame clones only, minus some. This table has under 300,000 clones, around 90% appearing once. The J gene is TRBJ1-5, the V gene TRBV7-6, with 8 bases identical to TRBD1. The material sequenced was peripheral blood. The receptor's source is a woman between 35 and 50 years old who had recovered from COVID-19. The CDR3 reads CASSLGSGGGGSNQPQHF. CDR3 nucleotides: TGTGCCAGCAGCTTAGGATCAGGGGGCGGCGGGAGCAATCAGCCCCAGCATTTT.